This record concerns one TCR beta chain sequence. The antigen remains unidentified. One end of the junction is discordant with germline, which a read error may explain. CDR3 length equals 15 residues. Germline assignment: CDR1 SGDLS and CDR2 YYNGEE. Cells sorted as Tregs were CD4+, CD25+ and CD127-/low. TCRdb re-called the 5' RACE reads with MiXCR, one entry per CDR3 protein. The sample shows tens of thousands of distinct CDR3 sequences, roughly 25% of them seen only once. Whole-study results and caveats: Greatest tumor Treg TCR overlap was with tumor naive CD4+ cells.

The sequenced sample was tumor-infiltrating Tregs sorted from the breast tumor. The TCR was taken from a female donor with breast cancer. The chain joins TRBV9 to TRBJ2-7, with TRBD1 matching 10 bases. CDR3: CAGSAGTGDSYEQYF. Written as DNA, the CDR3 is TGTGCCGGCAGCGCCGGGACAGGGGACTCCTACGAGCAGTACTTC.